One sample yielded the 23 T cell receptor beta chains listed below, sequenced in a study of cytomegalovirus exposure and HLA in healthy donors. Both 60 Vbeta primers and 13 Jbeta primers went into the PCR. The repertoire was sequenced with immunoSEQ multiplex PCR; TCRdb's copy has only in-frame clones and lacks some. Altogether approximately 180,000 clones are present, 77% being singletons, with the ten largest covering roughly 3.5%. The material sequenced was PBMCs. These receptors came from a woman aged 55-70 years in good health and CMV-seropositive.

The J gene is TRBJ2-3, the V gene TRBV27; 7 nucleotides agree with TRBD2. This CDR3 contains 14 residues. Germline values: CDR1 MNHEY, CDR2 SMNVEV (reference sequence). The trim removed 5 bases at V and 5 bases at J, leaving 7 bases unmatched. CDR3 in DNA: TGTGCCAGCAGTCTCGGACTAGGGAAAGATACGCAGTATTTT. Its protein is CASSLGLGKDTQYF.

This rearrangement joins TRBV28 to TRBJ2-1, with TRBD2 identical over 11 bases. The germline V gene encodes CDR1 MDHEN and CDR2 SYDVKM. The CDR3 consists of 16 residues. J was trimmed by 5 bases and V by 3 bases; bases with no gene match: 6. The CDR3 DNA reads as TGTGCCAGCAGTTTCTTTAGCGGGAGGGGTCACAATGAGCAGTTCTTC. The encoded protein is CASSFFSGRGHNEQFF.

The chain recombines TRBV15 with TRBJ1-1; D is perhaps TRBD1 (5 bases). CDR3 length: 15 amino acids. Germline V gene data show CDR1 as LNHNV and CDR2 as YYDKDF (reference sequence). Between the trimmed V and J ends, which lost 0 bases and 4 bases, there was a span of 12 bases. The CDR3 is CATSREEERGTEAFF. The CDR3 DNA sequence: TGTGCCACCAGCAGAGAAGAGGAAAGGGGCACTGAAGCTTTCTTT.

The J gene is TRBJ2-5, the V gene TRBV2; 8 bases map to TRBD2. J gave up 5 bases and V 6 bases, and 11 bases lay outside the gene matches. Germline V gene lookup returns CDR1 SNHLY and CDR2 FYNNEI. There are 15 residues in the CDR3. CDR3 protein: CASRVFSGESETQYF. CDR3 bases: TGTGCCAGCAGAGTCTTTAGCGGGGAGAGTGAGACCCAGTACTTC. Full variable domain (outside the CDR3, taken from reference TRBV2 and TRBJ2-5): EPEVTQTPSHQVTQMGQEVILRCVPISNHLYFYWYRQILGQKVEFLVSFYNNEISEKSEIFDDQFSVERPDGSNFTLKIRSTKLEDSAMYFCASRVFSGESETQYFGPGTRLLVL.

The CDR3 nucleotides read TGTGCCAGCAGCCCTGGGACAGGCGCCTCGGGCTATGGCTACACCTTC. This sequence encodes CASSPGTGASGYGYTF. The genes are TRBV4-2 and TRBJ1-2, with 8 positions matching TRBD1. The CDR3 has 16 amino acids. J lost 4 bases, V lost 4 bases, and 11 bases had no gene match. Germline CDR1 reads LGHNA; CDR2 reads YNFKEQ.

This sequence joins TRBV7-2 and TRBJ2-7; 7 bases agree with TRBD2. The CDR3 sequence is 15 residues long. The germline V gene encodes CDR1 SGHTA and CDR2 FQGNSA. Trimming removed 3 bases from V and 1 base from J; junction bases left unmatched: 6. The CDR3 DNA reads TGTGCCAGCAGCTTCTCTAGCGGCCTTTCCTACGAGCAGTACTTC. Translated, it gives CASSFSSGLSYEQYF.

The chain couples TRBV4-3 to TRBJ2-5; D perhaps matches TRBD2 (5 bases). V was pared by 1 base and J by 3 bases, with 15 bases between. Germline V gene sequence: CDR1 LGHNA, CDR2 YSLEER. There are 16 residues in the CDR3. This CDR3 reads CASSQGEDFGEETQYF. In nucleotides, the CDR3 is TGCGCCAGCAGCCAAGGTGAGGACTTCGGGGAAGAGACCCAGTACTTC.

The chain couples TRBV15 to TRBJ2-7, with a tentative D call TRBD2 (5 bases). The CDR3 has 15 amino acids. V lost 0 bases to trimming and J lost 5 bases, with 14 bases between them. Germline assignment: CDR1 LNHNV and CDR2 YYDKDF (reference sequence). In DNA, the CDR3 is TGTGCCACCAGCAGAGAGTCTAGCAGATTCAACGAGCAGTACTTC. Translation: CATSRESSRFNEQYF.

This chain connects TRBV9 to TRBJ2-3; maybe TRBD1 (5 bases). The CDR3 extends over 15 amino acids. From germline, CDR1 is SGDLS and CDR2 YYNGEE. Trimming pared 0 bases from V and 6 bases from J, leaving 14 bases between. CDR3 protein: CASSVGLEKGDTQYF. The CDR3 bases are TGTGCCAGCAGCGTAGGTTTGGAGAAGGGGGATACGCAGTATTTT.

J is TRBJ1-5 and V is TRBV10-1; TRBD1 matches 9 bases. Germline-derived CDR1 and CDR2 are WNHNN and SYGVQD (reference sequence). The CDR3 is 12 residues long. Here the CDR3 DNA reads TGCCAACAGGGGGCGCCTTGTCAGCCCCAGCATTTT. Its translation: CQQGAPCQPQHF.

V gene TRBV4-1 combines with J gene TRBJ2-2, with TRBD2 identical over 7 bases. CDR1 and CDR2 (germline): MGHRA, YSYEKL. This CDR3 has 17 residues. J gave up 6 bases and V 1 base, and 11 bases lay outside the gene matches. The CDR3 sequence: CASSQVAGTTLSGELFF. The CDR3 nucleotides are TGCGCCAGCAGCCAAGTCGCCGGGACTACCTTATCCGGGGAGCTGTTTTTT.

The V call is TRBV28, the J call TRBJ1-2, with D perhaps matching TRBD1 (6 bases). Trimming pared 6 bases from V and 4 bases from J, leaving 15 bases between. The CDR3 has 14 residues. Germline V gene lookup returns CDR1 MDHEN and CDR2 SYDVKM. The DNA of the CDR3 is TGTGCCAGCAGAACCCACGGGACACCCTATGGCTACACCTTC. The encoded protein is CASRTHGTPYGYTF.

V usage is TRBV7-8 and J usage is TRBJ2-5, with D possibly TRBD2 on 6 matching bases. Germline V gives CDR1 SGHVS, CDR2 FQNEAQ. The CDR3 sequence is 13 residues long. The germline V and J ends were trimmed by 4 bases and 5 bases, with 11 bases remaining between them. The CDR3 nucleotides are TGTGCCAGCAGCTCTGCAGGGAGGGAGACCCAGTACTTC. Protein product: CASSSAGRETQYF.

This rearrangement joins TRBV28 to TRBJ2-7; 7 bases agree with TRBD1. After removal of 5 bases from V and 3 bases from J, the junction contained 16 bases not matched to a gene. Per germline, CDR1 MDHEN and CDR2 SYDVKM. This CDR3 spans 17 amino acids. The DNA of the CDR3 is TGTGCCAGCAGTCCCCGGACAGGTTCTACTACGGGCTACGAGCAGTACTTC. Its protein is CASSPRTGSTTGYEQYF.

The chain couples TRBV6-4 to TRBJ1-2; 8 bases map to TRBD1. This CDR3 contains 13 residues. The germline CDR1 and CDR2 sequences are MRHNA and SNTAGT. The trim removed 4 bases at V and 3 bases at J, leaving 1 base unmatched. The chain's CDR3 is CASSADRDYGYTF. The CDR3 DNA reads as TGTGCCAGCAGTGCGGACAGGGACTATGGCTACACCTTC.

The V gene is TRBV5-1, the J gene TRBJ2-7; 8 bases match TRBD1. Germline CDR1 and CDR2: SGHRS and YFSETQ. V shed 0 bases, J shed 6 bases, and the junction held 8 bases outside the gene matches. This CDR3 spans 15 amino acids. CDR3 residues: CASSLEGQGSSEQYF. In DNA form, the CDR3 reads TGCGCCAGCAGCTTGGAAGGACAGGGTTCATCCGAGCAGTACTTC. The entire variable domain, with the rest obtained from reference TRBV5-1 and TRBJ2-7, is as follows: KAGVTQTPRYLIKTRGQQVTLSCSPISGHRSVSWYQQTPGQGLQFLFEYFSETQRNKGNFPGRFSGRQFSNSRSEMNVSTLELGDSALYLCASSLEGQGSSEQYFGPGTRLTVT.

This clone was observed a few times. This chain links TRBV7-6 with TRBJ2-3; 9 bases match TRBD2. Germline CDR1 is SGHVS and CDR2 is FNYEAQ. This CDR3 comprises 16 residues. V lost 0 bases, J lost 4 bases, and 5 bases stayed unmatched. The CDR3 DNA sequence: TGTGCCAGCAGCTTAGCGAGCGGGAGGACTGCAGATACGCAGTATTTT. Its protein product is CASSLASGRTADTQYF.

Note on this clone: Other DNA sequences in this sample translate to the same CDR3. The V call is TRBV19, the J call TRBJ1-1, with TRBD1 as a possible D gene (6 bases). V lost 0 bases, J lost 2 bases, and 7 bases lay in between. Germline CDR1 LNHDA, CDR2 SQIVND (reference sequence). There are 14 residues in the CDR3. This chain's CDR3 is CASSIDRGNTEAFF. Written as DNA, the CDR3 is TGTGCCAGTAGTATAGACAGGGGAAACACTGAAGCTTTCTTT.

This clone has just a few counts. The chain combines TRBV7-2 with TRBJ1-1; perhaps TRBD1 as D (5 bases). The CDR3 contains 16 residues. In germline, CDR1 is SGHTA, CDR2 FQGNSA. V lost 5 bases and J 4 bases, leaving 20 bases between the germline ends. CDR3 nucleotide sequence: TGTGCCAGCAGCCCGGCGGGGGGGTACAGCCGCACTGAAGCTTTCTTT. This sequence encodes CASSPAGGYSRTEAFF.

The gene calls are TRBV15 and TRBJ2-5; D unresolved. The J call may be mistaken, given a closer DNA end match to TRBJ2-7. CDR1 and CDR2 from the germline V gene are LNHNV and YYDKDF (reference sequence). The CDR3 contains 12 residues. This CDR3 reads CATSGDSYEQYF. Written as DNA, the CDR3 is TGTGCCACCAGTGGGGACTCCTACGAGCAGTACTTC.

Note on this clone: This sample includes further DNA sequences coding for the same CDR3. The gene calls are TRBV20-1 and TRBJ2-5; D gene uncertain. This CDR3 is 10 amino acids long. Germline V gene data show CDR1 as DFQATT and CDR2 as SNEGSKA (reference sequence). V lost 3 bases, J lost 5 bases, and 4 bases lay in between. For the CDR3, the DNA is TGCAGTGCTAGCCAGGAGACCCAGTACTTC. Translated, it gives CSASQETQYF.

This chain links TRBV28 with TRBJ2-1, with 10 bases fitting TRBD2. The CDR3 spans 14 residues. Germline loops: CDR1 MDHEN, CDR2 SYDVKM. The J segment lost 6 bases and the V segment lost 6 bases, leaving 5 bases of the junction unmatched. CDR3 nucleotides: TGTGCCAGCAGATTAGCGGGGGGAGTCAATGAGCAGTTCTTC. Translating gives CASRLAGGVNEQFF.

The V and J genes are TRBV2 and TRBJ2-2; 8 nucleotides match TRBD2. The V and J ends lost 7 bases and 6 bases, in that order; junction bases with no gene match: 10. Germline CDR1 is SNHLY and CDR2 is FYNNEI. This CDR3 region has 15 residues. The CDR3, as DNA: TGTGCCAGCATAGGAACCAGCGGGGGCCCCGGGGAGCTGTTTTTT. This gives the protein CASIGTSGGPGELFF.